The present entry profiles one T cell receptor beta chain with its context. Its matching antigen is unknown. In the PCR, 60 Vbeta and 13 Jbeta primers were used. Some clones are missing from TCRdb's copy, which holds only in-frame ones; the method was immunoSEQ multiplex PCR. Here the sample spans approximately 180,000 clones, 87% being singletons. This specimen belongs to a study of cytomegalovirus exposure and HLA in healthy donors. Study-level findings and limits: In a later analysis, 16,951 TCR beta sequences were associated with HLA alleles at 0.05 false discovery rate. About 150 TCR beta chains were listed as cytomegalovirus-associated. In a later analysis, a genetic analysis reported fewer productive-TCR N-insertions in an Asian-associated ancestry cluster than the cohort average. Data from an earlier analysis indicated that most TCR beta V segments were productive either about 90% or about 30% of the time.

The source material was PBMCs. The receptor was isolated from a girl under two years old in good health and CMV-seronegative.

CDR3 in DNA: TGTGCCAGCAGCTTCGGGGTTCAAGAGACCCAGTACTTC. This translates into CASSFGVQETQYF. The chain joins TRBV7-3 to TRBJ2-5; D is possibly TRBD2 (5 bases). CDR3 length equals 13 residues. CDR1 SGHTA and CDR2 FQGTGA come from the germline V gene. Between the trimmed V and J ends, which lost 3 bases and 2 bases, there was a span of 7 bases.